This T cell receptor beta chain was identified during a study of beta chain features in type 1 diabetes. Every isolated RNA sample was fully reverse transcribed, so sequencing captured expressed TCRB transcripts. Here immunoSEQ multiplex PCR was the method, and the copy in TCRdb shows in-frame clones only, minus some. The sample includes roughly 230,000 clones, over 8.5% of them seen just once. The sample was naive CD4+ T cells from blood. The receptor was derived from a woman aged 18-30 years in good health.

The CDR3 is CASSEGPSLYEQYF. CDR3 bases: TGTGCCAGCAGTGAAGGTCCTAGCTTGTACGAGCAGTACTTC. The rearrangement uses TRBV6-1 and TRBJ2-7, with a weak D call TRBD2 (5 bases). The CDR3 has 14 residues. Germline V gene sequence: CDR1 MNHNS, CDR2 SASEGT. V was shortened by 1 base and J by 4 bases, with 11 bases between the two germline ends.